This note documents a single T cell receptor (beta chain) sequence. The data are from a study of blood T cells in healthy people across ages. A second PCR of about 7 to 12 cycles used a sample-barcoded 5' primer and a J-beta primer mix. A single record per CDR3 protein comes from TCRdb applying MiXCR to the 5' RACE reads. In the table there are some 1.7 million distinct CDR3 sequences, about 30% of which are singletons. CDR1 and CDR2 (germline): MDHEN, SYDVKM. The CDR3 spans 12 residues. The sequenced sample was blood. J is TRBJ1-5 and V is TRBV28; 7 nucleotides match TRBD1. The receptor was derived from a woman aged 25 to 39 in good health. Written as DNA, the CDR3 is TGTGTCATCTTGGACAGGCAAGAGACCCAGCATTTT. It encodes CVILDRQETQHF. The entire variable domain, with the rest obtained from reference TRBV28 and TRBJ1-5, is as follows: DVKVTQSSRYLVKRTGEKVFLECVQDMDHENMFWYRQDPGLGLRLIYFSYDVKMKEKGDIPEGYSVSREKKERFSLILESASTNQTSMYLCVILDRQETQHFGDGTRLSIL.